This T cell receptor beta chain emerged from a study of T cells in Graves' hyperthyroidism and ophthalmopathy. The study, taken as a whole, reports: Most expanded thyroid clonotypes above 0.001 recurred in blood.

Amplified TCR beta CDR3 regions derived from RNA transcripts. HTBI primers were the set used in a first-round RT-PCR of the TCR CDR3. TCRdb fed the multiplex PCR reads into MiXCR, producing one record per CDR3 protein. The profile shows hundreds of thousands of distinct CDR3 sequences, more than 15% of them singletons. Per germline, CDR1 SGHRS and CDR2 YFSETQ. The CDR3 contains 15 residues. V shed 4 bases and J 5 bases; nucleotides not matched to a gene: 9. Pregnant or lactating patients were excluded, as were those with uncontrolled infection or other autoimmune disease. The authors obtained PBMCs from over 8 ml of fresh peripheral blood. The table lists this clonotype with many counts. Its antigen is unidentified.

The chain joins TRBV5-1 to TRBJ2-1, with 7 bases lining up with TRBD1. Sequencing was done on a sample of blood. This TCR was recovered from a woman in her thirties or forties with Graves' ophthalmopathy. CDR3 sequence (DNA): TGCGCCAGCAGCCCTCCGGGACAGCTAAACAATGAGCAGTTCTTC. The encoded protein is CASSPPGQLNNEQFF.